Sequencing of this T cell receptor (beta chain) was carried out in a study of blood T cell repertoires in COVID-19 (TCRdb year 2020). Background on the whole study: Samples from collaborators originated in the United States, Italy and Spain and spanned both the acute and convalescent phases of COVID-19. Deeply sampled blood TCRbeta repertoires from subjects exposed to, actively infected with, or recovered from COVID-19 were included in the dataset. Nearly every sample came with metadata listing a de-identified subject ID, COVID-19 status, age in years and sex. Samples came from the ongoing ImmuneRACE study (first 160 participants) plus 1,254 subjects from 6 global collaborators. HLA class I and class II types, where available, came from metadata supplied by the sample provider rather than from assay-based typing. The repertoires were released in a freely available public database meant as a resource for research on the immune response to SARS-CoV-2. The prospective study material was composed of cDNA or gDNA derived from T cells, B-cell-depleted T cells, or PBMCs. What the work shows at the level of the full study, not this receptor alone: The quantity of clinical and demographic metadata differed by source and by participant and was supplied without curation.

Including cysteine and phenylalanine, the CDR3 has 16 amino acids. Kept here is only the CDR3 DNA, which spans 48 bases and is read in frame from base 1. In the germline V gene, CDR1 corresponds to LGHNT and CDR2 to FRNRAP. V is shortened by 5 bases, J by 3 bases, and the region joining them spans 19 bases. A second Seattle source provided samples from volunteer blood donors who had recovered from COVID-19. Whole blood was collected in K2EDTA tubes by collaborating institutions according to the institutions' own protocols. Collaborator samples were shipped for TCRbeta analysis as frozen whole blood, isolated PBMCs, or DNA extracted from either sample type. The immunoSEQ Assay, a bias-controlled multiplex PCR, was used to amplify TCRbeta CDR3 regions from genomic DNA. In the original analysis: Within the assay, amplification of reference gene primers was used to estimate how many nucleated cells each sample contained. To quantify the absolute abundance of each unique TCRbeta CDR3 rearrangement, sequence reads were collapsed and filtered. For each sample, productive Simpson clonality was calculated as the square root of Simpson's diversity index over productive rearrangements. The table was pulled from immuneACCESS by TCRdb, which kept in-frame rearrangements only. Such tables lose some clones; where checked, under half of the loss comes from unresolved V genes, and the rest has no known cause. Clone size and V and J calls were adopted from that table, with D and trimming inferred from the DNA. In this sample the table shows about 260,000 clones, approximately 86% of which occur a single time. Clones ranked in the top ten supply 8.5% to 10% of the sample.

Worth noting for this clone: This clone's antigen is unknown. Base qualities are not at hand, and no much larger clone is one base apart.

The chain couples TRBV12-5 to TRBJ1-2, and TRBD1 may be the D gene, going by 5 matching bases. This clonotype was sampled from a man in his forties or fifties who had recovered from COVID-19. The material sequenced was peripheral blood. The CDR3 region has the sequence CASGRSGGMGYYGYTF. At the DNA level, the sequence is TGTGCTAGTGGTCGCAGCGGGGGTATGGGATACTATGGCTACACCTTC.